The TCR beta chain under discussion was sequenced for a study of blood T cell repertoires in COVID-19. Original handling: Reference gene primer amplification gave nucleated cell count estimates. Libraries were prepared by immunoSEQ multiplex PCR; TCRdb keeps only in-frame clonotypes and omits some of them. The V and J calls and clone size were taken over from that table, and D and trimming were inferred from the DNA. The repertoire holds some 290,000 clones, with around 90% as singletons. Seattle enrolled patients during active infection and tracked them longitudinally. This CDR3 is 16 amino acids long. V was shortened by 0 bases and J by 0 bases, with 9 bases between the two germline ends. Germline CDR1 is MNHEY and CDR2 is SVGEGT.

V usage is TRBV6-2 or TRBV6-3 and J usage is TRBJ1-3, with D tentatively TRBD1 (6 bases). This clonotype originated in a woman in her 40s with COVID-19, enrolled during active disease. Source material: peripheral blood. CDR3 sequence (DNA): TGTGCCAGCAGTTACTCGGACAGCCGCTCTGGAAACACCATATATTTT. Translated, it gives CASSYSDSRSGNTIYF.